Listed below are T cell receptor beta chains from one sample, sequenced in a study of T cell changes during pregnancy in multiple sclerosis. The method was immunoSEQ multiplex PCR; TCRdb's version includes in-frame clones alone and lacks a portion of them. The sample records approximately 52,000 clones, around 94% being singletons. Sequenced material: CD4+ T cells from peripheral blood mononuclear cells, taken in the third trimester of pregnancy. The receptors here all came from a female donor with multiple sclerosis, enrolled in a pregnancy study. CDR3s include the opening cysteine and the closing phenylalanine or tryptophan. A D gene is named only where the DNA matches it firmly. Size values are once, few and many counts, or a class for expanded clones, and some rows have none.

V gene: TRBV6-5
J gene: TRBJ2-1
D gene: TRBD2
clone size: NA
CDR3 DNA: TGTGCCAGCAGTTACTCACCGGGGGGGACCTACAATGAGCAGTTCTTC
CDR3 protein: CASSYSPGGTYNEQFF

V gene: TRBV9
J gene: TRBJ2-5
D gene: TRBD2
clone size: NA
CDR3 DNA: TGTGCCAGCAGCGAGGGGGCGGCGGGGGGGCGAGAGACCCAGTACTTC
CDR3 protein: CASSEGAAGGRETQYF

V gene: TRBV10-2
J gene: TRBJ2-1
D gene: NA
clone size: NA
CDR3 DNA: TGCGCCAGCAGTGAGTTACAGGAGCAGTTCTTC
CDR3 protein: CASSELQEQFF

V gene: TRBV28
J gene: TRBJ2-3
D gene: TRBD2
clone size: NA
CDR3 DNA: TGTGCCAGCAGTACCCCTTGGGATAGCGGGGGGTTCCCAAGCACAGATACGCAGTATTTT
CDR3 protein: CASSTPWDSGGFPSTDTQYF

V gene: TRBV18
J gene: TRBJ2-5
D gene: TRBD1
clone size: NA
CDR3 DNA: TGTGCCAGCTCACCACCGGGCAGGGGGCATGAAGAGACCCAGTACTTC
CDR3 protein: CASSPPGRGHEETQYF

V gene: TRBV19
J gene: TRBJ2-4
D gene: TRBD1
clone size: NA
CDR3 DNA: TGTGCCAGTAGTTCCCAAGGACAGGGAAATCAGTACTTC
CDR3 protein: CASSSQGQGNQYF

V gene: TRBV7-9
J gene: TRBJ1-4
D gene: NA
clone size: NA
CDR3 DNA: TGTGCCAGCAGCTTGGGGCAGAAAGAAAAACTGTTTTTT
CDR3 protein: CASSLGQKEKLFF

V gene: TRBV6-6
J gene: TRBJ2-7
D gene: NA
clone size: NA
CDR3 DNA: TGTGCCAGCAGTGCAGGGCCCGGGCTAGAGGACTACGAGCAGTACTTC
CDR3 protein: CASSAGPGLEDYEQYF

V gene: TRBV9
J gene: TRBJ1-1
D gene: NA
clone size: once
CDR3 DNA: TGTGCCAGCAGCGTAGAAGTGTCGCAGGGCTTGAACACTGAAGCTTTCTTT
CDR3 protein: CASSVEVSQGLNTEAFF

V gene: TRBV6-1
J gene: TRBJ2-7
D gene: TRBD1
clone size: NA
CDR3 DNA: TGTGCCAGCAGTGAAATCTGGACAGGGAACTACGAGCAGTACTTC
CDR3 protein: CASSEIWTGNYEQYF

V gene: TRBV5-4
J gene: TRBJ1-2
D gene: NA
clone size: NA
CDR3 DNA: TGTGCCAGCAGCCCCCGGGACGGCGGGGGGGGCTACACCTTC
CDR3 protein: CASSPRDGGGGYTF

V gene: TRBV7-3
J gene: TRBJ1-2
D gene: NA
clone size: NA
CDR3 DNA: TGTGCCAGCAGCTTAAAGGGAGGGCGGACCGCTCCTAACTATGGCTACACCTTC
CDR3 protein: CASSLKGGRTAPNYGYTF

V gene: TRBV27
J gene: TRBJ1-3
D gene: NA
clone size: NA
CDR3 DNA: TGTGCCAGCAGTTCAAACTATGGAAACACCATATATTTT
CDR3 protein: CASSSNYGNTIYF

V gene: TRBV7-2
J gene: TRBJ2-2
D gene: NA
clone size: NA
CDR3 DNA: TGTGCCAGCAGCTTAGTCCTCTTGGGGGCCCTGGGCGGGGAGCTGTTTTTT
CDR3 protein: CASSLVLLGALGGELFF

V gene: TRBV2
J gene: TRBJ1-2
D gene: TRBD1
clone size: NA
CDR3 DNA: TGTGCCAGCAGGGAGACTAGGACAGGGGGGGATGGCTACACCTTC
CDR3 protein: CASRETRTGGDGYTF